A single sample is the source of the 8 T cell receptor beta chains below, sequenced in a study of T cells in Graves' hyperthyroidism and ophthalmopathy. From RNA transcripts, TCR beta CDR3 regions were amplified. The HTBI primer set drove a first-round RT-PCR of the TCR CDR3. TCRdb recomputed calls from the multiplex PCR reads with MiXCR, one row per CDR3 protein. Among about 350,000 distinct CDR3 sequences listed, approximately 15% were seen once. The sequenced material came from blood. Receptors were obtained from a woman in her 30s with Graves' hyperthyroidism.

The chain has TRBV7-2 and TRBJ1-3; 7 bases agree with TRBD1. The CDR3 is 13 amino acids. V was pared by 2 bases and J by 8 bases, with 3 bases of the junction left unmatched. The germline V gene has CDR1 SGHTA and CDR2 FQGNSA. The CDR3 DNA reads TGTGCCAGCAGCTTAAACAGGGGTGACACCATATATTTT. Its protein product is CASSLNRGDTIYF.

The V and J genes are TRBV6-2 or TRBV6-3 and TRBJ2-3; D remains unclear. The V gene lost 6 bases and the J gene lost 8 bases, with 12 bases spanning the gap. CDR3 length: 12 amino acids. Per germline, CDR1 MNHEY and CDR2 SVGEGT. CDR3 in amino acids: CASSPLKGTQYF. CDR3 sequence (DNA): TGTGCCAGCAGCCCACTGAAGGGTACGCAGTATTTT.

This clonotype occurred many times. The CDR3 bases are TGTGCCAGCTCCCTCGCGAGGGCCGGGGAGCTGTTTTTT. This translates into CASSLARAGELFF. V and J are TRBV11-2 and TRBJ2-2; possible D gene TRBD2, 5 bases. This CDR3 is 13 amino acids long. Trimming removed 8 bases from V and 6 bases from J, with 13 bases in between. Per germline, CDR1 SGHAT and CDR2 FQNNGV.

This clonotype was counted at least ten times. The CDR3: CAITTGGDTDTQYF. Here the CDR3 DNA reads TGTGCCATTACGACGGGCGGAGACACAGATACGCAGTATTTT. V is TRBV28 and J is TRBJ2-3; D not resolved. Trimming left V 10 bases short and J 2 bases short, with 16 bases between. Germline assignment: CDR1 MDHEN and CDR2 SYDVKM. CDR3 size: 14 residues.

This clonotype turned up a few times. A much larger clone sits a single nucleotide away, making a read error possible. The chain links TRBV28 to TRBJ1-1; 7 positions match TRBD1. CDR1 MDHEN and CDR2 SYDVKM come from the germline V gene. The CDR3 contains 15 residues. The CDR3 nucleotides read TGTGCCAGCAGACTACACAGGGGTCGGAACACTGAAGCTCTCTTT. Its translation is CASRLHRGRNTEALF.

This clonotype was counted between two and nine times. This chain links TRBV30 with TRBJ2-7; TRBD2 aligns across 7 bases. This CDR3 contains 14 residues. Germline V gene data show CDR1 as GTSNPN and CDR2 as SVGIG (reference sequence). Trimming took 7 bases from V and 3 from J; bases not matched to a gene: 12. CDR3 sequence (DNA): TGTGCCTCCGCCCCCGGGACTAACAACTACGAGCAGTACTTC. Its protein product is CASAPGTNNYEQYF.

The chain is built from TRBV2 and TRBJ2-1, with 8 positions matching TRBD2. V lost 4 bases to trimming and J lost 5 bases; unmatched junction nucleotides: 16. The CDR3 spans 18 residues. Germline V gene lookup returns CDR1 SNHLY and CDR2 FYNNEI. The CDR3 DNA follows: TGTGCCAGCAGTGCAGACCCACTTGGGGAGCGGGAGAACAATGAGCAGTTCTTC. This sequence encodes CASSADPLGERENNEQFF. Filled out from reference TRBV2 and TRBJ2-1, the complete variable domain reads EPEVTQTPSHQVTQMGQEVILRCVPISNHLYFYWYRQILGQKVEFLVSFYNNEISEKSEIFDDQFSVERPDGSNFTLKIRSTKLEDSAMYFCASSADPLGERENNEQFFGPGTRLTVL.

This clonotype was counted at least ten times. This sequence joins TRBV27 and TRBJ2-7; the D is unclear. From germline, CDR1 is MNHEY and CDR2 SMNVEV (reference sequence). V lost 3 bases to trimming and J lost 3 bases, with 9 bases between them. This CDR3 spans 13 amino acids. The CDR3 nucleotides read TGTGCCAGCAGTTTTGGCGCCTTCTACGAGCAGTACTTC. It specifies CASSFGAFYEQYF.